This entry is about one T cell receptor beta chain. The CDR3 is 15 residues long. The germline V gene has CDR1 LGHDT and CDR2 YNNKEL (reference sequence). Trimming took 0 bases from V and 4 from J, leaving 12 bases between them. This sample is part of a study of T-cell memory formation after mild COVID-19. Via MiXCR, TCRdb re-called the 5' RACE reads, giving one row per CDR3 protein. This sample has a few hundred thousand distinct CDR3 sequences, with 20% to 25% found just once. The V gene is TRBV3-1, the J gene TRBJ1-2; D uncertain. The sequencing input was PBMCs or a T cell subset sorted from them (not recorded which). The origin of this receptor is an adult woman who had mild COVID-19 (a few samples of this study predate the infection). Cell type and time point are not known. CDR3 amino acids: CASSQDIRAVYGYTF. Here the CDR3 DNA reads TGTGCCAGCAGCCAAGATATTAGGGCAGTCTATGGCTACACCTTC.